This is a list of T cell receptor beta chains from one sample in a study of blood T cell repertoires in COVID-19. Clones were read by immunoSEQ multiplex PCR, and TCRdb kept only the in-frame ones, dropping some. This repertoire shows about 44,000 clones, more than 65% found once; its top ten account for roughly 4.3%. Material: peripheral blood. The receptors come from a woman in her 70s with acute or convalescent COVID-19. CDR3s include the opening cysteine and the closing phenylalanine or tryptophan. D genes are given only for firm matches. Expanded clones are given a class, and other clones once, few, many or no size at all.

>TRBJ2-2|.|TRBD2|TRBV5-4
TGTGCCAGCAGCCCGGGAGGGTTGAACACCGGGGAGCTGTTTTTT
CASSPGGLNTGELFF
>TRBJ1-1|.|TRBD1|TRBV5-1
TGCGCCAGCAGTTTCGGACAGGGAGGGTGGAACACTGAAGCTTTCTTT
CASSFGQGGWNTEAFF
>TRBJ1-2|.|.|TRBV5-4
TGTGCCAGCAGCTTGACGGACTATGGCTACACCTTC
CASSLTDYGYTF
>TRBJ2-1|.|.|TRBV21-1
TGTGCCAGCAGCCTCAGGACCCGAGCTAGCGGAGCCTACAATGAGCAGTTCTTC
CASSLRTRASGAYNEQFF
>TRBJ2-1|few|TRBD1|TRBV9
TGTGCCAGCAGCGCCTGGGACAGGGGGAATGAGCAGTTCTTC
CASSAWDRGNEQFF
>TRBJ2-2|.|.|TRBV28
TGTGCCAGCAGTTTCCCCCTCCCTACCGGGGAGCTGTTTTTT
CASSFPLPTGELFF
>TRBJ2-7|.|TRBD2|TRBV29-1
TGCAGCGTAGCTGGGACTAGCGGGATGGTCGACGAGCAGTACTTC
CSVAGTSGMVDEQYF
>TRBJ1-5|.|TRBD1|TRBV2
TGTGCCAGCACTGGACAGGCCACCAGCAATCAGCCCCAGCATTTT
CASTGQATSNQPQHF
>TRBJ2-7|.|TRBD2|TRBV28
TGTGCCAGCAGCCCGGCGGGACTAGCGGGAAAGATTGGGGCCTACGAGCAGTACTTC
CASSPAGLAGKIGAYEQYF
>TRBJ2-7|.|TRBD1|TRBV6-6
TGTGCCAGCAGTTCCGGGACAGCGTCCTACGAGCAGTACTTC
CASSSGTASYEQYF
>TRBJ2-1|.|.|TRBV5-4
TGTGCCAGCAGCGCGGTGGGGGGGCCGAACAATGAGCAGTTCTTC
CASSAVGGPNNEQFF
>TRBJ1-2|.|.|TRBV19
TGTGCCAGTAGTATGCGTTCCCCAGGGAACTATGGCTACACCTTC
CASSMRSPGNYGYTF
>TRBJ2-7|.|TRBD2|TRBV2
TGTGCCAGCAACGGACTAGCGGGAGGTGAGCAGTACTTC
CASNGLAGGEQYF
>TRBJ2-7|few|TRBD1|TRBV27
TGTGCCAGCAGTCACAGGGGTTACGAGCAGTACTTC
CASSHRGYEQYF
>TRBJ2-1|.|TRBD2|TRBV16
TGTGCCAGCAGCTGGGACTACCTAGATTACAATGAGCAGTTCTTC
CASSWDYLDYNEQFF
>TRBJ2-4|once|.|TRBV15
TGTGCCACCAGCAGGGCCGGGGGTGAAGCCAAAAACATTCAGTACTTC
CATSRAGGEAKNIQYF
>TRBJ1-4|.|.|TRBV30
TGTGCCTGGAGACAGGGCGTTGAAAAACTGTTTTTT
CAWRQGVEKLFF
>TRBJ2-7|.|TRBD1|TRBV5-1
TGCGCCAGCAGCGCGGATAGGACAGGGAGGTACGAGCAGTACTTC
CASSADRTGRYEQYF
>TRBJ1-4|.|.|TRBV5-1
TGCGCCAGCAGCTTGCAGTCGAATGAAAAACTGTTTTTT
CASSLQSNEKLFF
>TRBJ2-1|.|TRBD2|TRBV5-4
TGTGCCAGCAGCCCGGGACTAGCGGAAAACAATGAGCAGTTCTTC
CASSPGLAENNEQFF
>TRBJ2-7|.|TRBD2|TRBV6-5
TGTGCCAGCAGAGTGACTAGCGGGAGTGGGGAGCAGTACTTC
CASRVTSGSGEQYF
>TRBJ1-2|.|.|TRBV27
TGTGCCAGCAGTTTGGGGGGTTTTAACTATGGCTACACCTTC
CASSLGGFNYGYTF
>TRBJ2-6|.|.|TRBV28
TGTGCCAGCAGGTCGACAGTTCTGCACTCTGGGGCCAACGTCCTGACTTTC
CASRSTVLHSGANVLTF